The clone carrying this T cell receptor (beta chain) was counted a single time. Its antigen is unidentified. These data are taken from a study of T-cell reconstitution after alpha-beta-depleted transplantation in children. The TCRbeta library was prepared with unique molecular identifiers. TCRdb re-derived calls from the PCR reads in MiXCR, one entry per CDR3 protein. The table shows fewer than 550,000 distinct CDR3 sequences, with about an eighth occurring only once. Study observations and caveats: Reportedly, only several hundred clones from non-depleted graft cells drove alpha-beta T-cell counts at about two months.

Here the sequenced sample was PBMCs, mostly from graft donor cells, taken 180 days after TCRalphabeta/CD19-depleted stem cell transplant. This clonotype originated in a female patient between 2 and 15 years old who had a stem cell transplant for aplastic anemia, so the T cells may come from the graft donor.

The CDR3, as DNA: TGTGCCAGCCGAATGGCGGGGGACCCGAACACCGGGGAGCTGTTTTTT. It yields the protein CASRMAGDPNTGELFF. This chain connects TRBV6-1 to TRBJ2-2; 7 bases are shared with TRBD2. The J segment lost 0 bases and the V segment lost 8 bases, leaving 9 bases of the junction unmatched. This CDR3 spans 16 amino acids. Germline CDR1 is MNHNS and CDR2 is SASEGT.